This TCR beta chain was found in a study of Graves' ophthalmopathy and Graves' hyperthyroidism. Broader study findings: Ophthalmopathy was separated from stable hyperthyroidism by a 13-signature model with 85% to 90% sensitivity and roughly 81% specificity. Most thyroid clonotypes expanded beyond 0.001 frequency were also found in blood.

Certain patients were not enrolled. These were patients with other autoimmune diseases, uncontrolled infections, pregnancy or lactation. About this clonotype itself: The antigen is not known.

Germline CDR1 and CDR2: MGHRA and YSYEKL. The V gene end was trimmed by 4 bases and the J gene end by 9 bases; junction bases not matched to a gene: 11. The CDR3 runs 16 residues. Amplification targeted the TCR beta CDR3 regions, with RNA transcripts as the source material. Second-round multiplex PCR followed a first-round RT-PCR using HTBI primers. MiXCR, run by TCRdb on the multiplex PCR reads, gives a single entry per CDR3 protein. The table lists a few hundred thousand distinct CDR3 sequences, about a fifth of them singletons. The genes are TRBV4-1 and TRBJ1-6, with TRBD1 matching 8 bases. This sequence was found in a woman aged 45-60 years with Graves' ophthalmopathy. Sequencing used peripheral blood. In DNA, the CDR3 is TGCGCCAGCAGCCCGCGAGGACAGGGAGTCGGTTCACCCCTCCACTTT. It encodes CASSPRGQGVGSPLHF.